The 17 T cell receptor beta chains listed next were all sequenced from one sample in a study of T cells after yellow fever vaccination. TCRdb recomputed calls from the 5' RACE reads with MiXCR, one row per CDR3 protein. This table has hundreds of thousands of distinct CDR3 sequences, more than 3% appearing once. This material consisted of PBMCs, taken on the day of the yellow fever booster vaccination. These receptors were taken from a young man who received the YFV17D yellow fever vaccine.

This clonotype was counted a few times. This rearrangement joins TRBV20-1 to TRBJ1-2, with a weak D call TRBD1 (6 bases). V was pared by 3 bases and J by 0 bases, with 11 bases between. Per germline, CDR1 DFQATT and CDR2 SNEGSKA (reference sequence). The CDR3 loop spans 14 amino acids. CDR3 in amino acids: CSARKTGSNYGYTF. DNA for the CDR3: TGCAGTGCTAGGAAGACAGGTTCTAACTATGGCTACACCTTC.

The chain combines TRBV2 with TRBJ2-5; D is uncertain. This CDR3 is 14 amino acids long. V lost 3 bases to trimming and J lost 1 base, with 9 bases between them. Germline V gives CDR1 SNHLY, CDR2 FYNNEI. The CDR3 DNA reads TGTGCCAGCAGTGATCGGTCTACCCAAGAGACCCAGTACTTC. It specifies CASSDRSTQETQYF.

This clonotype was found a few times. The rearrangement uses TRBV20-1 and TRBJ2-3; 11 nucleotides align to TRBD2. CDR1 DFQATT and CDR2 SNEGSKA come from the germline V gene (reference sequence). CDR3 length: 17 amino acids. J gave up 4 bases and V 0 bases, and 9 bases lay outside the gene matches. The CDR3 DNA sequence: TGCAGTGCTAGAGATTTTCGCCTTAGCGGGGGGGCAGATACGCAGTATTTT. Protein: CSARDFRLSGGADTQYF.

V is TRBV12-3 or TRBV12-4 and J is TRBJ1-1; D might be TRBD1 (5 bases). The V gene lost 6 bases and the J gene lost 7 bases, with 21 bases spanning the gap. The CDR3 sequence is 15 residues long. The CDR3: CASSQGVGIAVEAFF. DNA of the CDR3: TGTGCCAGCAGCCAGGGAGTCGGGATCGCTGTTGAAGCTTTCTTT.

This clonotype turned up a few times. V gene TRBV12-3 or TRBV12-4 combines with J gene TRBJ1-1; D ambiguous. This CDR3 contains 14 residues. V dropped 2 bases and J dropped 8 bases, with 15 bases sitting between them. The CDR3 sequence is CASSLLAGPSEAFF. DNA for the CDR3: TGTGCCAGCAGTTTACTTGCAGGACCATCGGAAGCTTTCTTT.

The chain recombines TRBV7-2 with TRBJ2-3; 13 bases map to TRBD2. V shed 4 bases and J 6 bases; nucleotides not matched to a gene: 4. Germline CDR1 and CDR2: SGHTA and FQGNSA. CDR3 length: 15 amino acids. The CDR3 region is CASSSLAGGRDTQYF. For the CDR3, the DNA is TGTGCCAGCAGCTCACTAGCGGGGGGGCGGGATACGCAGTATTTT.

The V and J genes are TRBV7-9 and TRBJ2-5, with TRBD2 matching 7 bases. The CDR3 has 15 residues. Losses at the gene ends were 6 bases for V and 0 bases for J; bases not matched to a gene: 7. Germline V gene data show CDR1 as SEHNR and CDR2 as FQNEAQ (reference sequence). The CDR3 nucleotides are TGTGCCAGCAGTCAAGGACTAGGGTACCAAGAGACCCAGTACTTC. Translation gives CASSQGLGYQETQYF.

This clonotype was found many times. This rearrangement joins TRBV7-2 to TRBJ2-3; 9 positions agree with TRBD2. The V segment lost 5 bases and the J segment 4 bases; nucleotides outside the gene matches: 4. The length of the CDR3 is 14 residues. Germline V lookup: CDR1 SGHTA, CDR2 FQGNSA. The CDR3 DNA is TGTGCCAGCAGCAATAGCGGGGGTCCAGATACGCAGTATTTT. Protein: CASSNSGGPDTQYF.

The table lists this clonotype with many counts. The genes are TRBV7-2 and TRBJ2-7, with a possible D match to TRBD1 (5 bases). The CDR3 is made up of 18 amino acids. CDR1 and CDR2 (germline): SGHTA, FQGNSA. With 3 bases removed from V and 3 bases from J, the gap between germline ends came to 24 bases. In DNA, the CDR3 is TGTGCCAGCAGCTTCCTTGTGGGGCGTCCTTTGAACAGCTACGAGCAGTACTTC. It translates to CASSFLVGRPLNSYEQYF. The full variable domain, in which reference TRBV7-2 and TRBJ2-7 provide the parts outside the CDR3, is GAGVSQSPSNKVTEKGKDVELRCDPISGHTALYWYRQSLGQGLEFLIYFQGNSAPDKSGLPSDRFSAERTGGSVSTLTIQRTQQEDSAVYLCASSFLVGRPLNSYEQYFGPGTRLTVT.

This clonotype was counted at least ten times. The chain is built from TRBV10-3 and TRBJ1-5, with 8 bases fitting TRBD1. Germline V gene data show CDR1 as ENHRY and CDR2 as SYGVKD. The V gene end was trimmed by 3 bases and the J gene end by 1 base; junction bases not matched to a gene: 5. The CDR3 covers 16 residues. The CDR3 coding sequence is TGTGCCATCAGTGACAAGACAGGGGCGAGCAATCAGCCCCAGCATTTT. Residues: CAISDKTGASNQPQHF.

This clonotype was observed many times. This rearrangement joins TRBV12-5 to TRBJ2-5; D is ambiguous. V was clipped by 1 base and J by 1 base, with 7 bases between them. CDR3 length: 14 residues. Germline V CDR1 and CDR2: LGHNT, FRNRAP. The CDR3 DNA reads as TGTGCTAGTGGTTTGGGGCGAATCCAAGAGACCCAGTACTTC. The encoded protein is CASGLGRIQETQYF.

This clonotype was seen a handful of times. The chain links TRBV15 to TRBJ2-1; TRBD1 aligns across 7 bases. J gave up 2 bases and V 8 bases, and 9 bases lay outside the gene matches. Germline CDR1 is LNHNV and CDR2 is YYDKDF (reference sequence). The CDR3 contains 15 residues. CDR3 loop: CATEGSGTAYNEQFF. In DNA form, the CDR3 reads TGTGCCACCGAAGGGTCGGGGACAGCCTACAATGAGCAGTTCTTC. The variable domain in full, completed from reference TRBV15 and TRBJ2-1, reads DAMVIQNPRYQVTQFGKPVTLSCSQTLNHNVMYWYQQKSSQAPKLLFHYYDKDFNNEADTPDNFQSRRPNTSFCFLDIRSPGLGDTAMYLCATEGSGTAYNEQFFGPGTRLTVL.

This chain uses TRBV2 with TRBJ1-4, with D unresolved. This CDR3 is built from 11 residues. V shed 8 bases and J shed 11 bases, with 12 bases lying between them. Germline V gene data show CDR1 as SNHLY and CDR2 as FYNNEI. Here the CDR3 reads CASVGSVKLFF. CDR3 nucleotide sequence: TGTGCCAGCGTTGGTTCCGTCAAACTGTTTTTT.

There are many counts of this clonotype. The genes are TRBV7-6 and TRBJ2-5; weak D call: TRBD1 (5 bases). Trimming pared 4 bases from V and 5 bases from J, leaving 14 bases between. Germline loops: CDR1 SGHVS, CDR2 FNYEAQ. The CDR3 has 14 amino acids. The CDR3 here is CASSSRPRVETQYF. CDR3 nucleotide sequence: TGTGCCAGCAGCTCTCGACCCAGGGTCGAGACCCAGTACTTC.

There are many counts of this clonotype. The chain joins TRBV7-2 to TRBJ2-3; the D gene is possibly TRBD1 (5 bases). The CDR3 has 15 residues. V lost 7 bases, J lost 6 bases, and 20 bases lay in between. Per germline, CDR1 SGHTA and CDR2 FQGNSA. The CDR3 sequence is CASTQNAGARDTQYF. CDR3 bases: TGTGCCAGCACCCAAAACGCTGGGGCTAGGGATACGCAGTATTTT.

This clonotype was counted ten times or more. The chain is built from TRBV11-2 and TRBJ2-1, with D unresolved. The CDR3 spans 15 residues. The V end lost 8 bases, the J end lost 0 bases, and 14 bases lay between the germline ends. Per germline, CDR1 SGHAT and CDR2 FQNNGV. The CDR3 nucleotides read TGTGCCAGCGCCTCTGACCCGTCCTCCTACAATGAGCAGTTCTTC. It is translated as CASASDPSSYNEQFF.

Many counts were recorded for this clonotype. This chain's CDR3 is CSARDQSDGVNYGYTF. CDR3 DNA: TGCAGTGCTAGAGATCAAAGTGATGGGGTAAACTATGGCTACACCTTC. This chain joins TRBV20-1 and TRBJ1-2; no definite D call. The ends were cut back, 0 bases at V and 2 bases at J, with 16 bases in the middle. Germline loops: CDR1 DFQATT, CDR2 SNEGSKA (reference sequence). The CDR3 has 16 residues.